This T cell receptor beta chain derives from a study of pediatric ulcerative colitis (dated by TCRdb to between 2018 and 2021). Regarding the complete study: Of the ulcerative colitis patients, 7 or 8 had pancolitis and two had left-sided colitis, and histology in every patient was consistent with ulcerative colitis. From nine newly diagnosed, treatment-naive pediatric ulcerative colitis patients and a few non-IBD control children, paired blood and rectal samples were collected. By Pediatric Ulcerative Colitis Activity Index, mild disease was classified in a couple of patients, moderate disease in four and acute severe colitis in three. Points the paper makes about the study in general: Two rectal CDR3 clonotypes were detected in all ulcerative colitis patients and were not detected in any of the controls. Compared with controls, ulcerative colitis patients showed significantly higher autologous blood-rectal clonal overlap, a finding that suggests increased T cell trafficking to inflamed tissue. Because repertoires came from total lymphocyte DNA, patterns in rare subsets such as regulatory T cells may not be reflected. For technical reasons, substantially fewer templates were yielded by the blood samples of a couple of patients, and these blood samples were excluded from blood-rectal overlap analysis. Only four individuals were included in the healthy control group, which was small. Features of the rectal repertoire distinguished controls, mild-moderate colitis patients and acute severe colitis patients, and in acute severe colitis, rectal diversity was reduced because of clonal expansions. Rectal pinch biopsies may have included blood-derived T cells, especially in patients with overt colitis.

The cysteine opens and the phenylalanine closes a CDR3 of 13 amino acids. Only CDR3 DNA is held: 39 bases, read in frame from base 1. The germline V gene (reference sequence) provides CDR1 SSHAT and CDR2 FNYEAQ. Details on this clone: Its antigen has not been determined. A junction end diverges from the germline sequence, so it may reflect a read error.

During colonoscopy, one to two pinch biopsies were obtained from the rectum for research purposes. Ulcerative colitis patients had received no immunosuppressive medication before the diagnostic colonoscopy. Rectal biopsies were digested with proteinase K before DNA isolation. The Wizard kit (Promega) was used to extract genomic DNA from the blood and intestinal samples. Rearranged CDR3 beta regions were amplified from genomic DNA with multiplex V and J primers using the immunoSEQ TRB Survey service. Survey-level sequencing depth of up to 500,000 reads per sample was used to keep depth equal across samples. The libraries were purified and pooled, then sequenced using Illumina technology. The paper's processing steps were these. Productive clonality, sample overlap, pairwise scatters, CDR3 beta length, V/D/J gene usage and productiveness were assessed with immunoSEQ online tools. Calculated diversity was defined as the number of unique rearrangements divided by total templates times 100, and Shannon and Simpson indices were additionally computed. Principal component analysis used the R prcomp function and ggbiplot package on Z-score normalized data. Morisita's index was used to quantify the clonal overlap between blood and rectum within each subject. The clones in this table, taken by TCRdb from immuneACCESS, are in-frame only. Not every clone is retained; where verified, under half of the shortfall comes from an unresolved V gene, and the cause of the rest is unknown. Clonal size and the V and J genes are those of that table, whereas D and trimming came from the DNA. This sample comprises some 35,000 clones, 80% to 85% of them detected only once. The ten largest make up around 0.96% of the sample.

This receptor was obtained from a boy between 10 and 17 years old with mild ulcerative colitis. Here the chain combines TRBV7-7 and TRBJ2-5, with TRBD1 as a weak D call on 5 bases. The specimen was gut tissue. The CDR3 sequence is CASTGVAGETQYF. The DNA is TGTGCTAGCACTGGGGTAGCAGGGGAGACCCAGTACTTC.